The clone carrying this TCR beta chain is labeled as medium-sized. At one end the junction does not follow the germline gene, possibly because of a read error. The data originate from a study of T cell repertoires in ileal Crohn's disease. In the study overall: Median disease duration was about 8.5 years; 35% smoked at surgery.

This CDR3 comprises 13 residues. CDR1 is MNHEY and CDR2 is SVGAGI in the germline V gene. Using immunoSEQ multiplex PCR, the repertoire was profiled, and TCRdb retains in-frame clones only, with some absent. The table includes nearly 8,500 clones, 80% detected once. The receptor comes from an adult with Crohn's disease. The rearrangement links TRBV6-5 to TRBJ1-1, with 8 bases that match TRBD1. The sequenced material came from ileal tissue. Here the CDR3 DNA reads TGTGCCAGCAGTTCAAATCCGGGACAGGTCGGAGAGTTT. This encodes CASSSNPGQVGEF.